The 3 T cell receptor beta chains below come from one sample, sequenced in a study of T-cell memory formation after mild COVID-19. TCRdb reprocessed the 5' RACE reads via MiXCR and lists one record per CDR3 protein. The sample has over 300,000 distinct CDR3 sequences; around 20% are singletons. Sequencing was performed on PBMCs or a T cell subset sorted from them (not recorded which). The receptors originated from a man aged 18-30 years who had mild COVID-19 (a few samples of this study predate the infection). Cell type and time point are not known.

The chain is built from TRBV5-6 and TRBJ1-5; 11 bases are a match to TRBD1. The junction had 11 bases not matched to a gene; V was cut back by 3 bases and J by 0 bases. This CDR3 region has 19 residues. In germline, CDR1 is SGHDT, CDR2 YYEEEE. The CDR3 DNA sequence: TGTGCCAGCAGCTCTAACGCTTGGGGACAGGGGGATAGCAATCAGCCCCAGCATTTT. Translating it yields CASSSNAWGQGDSNQPQHF.

The genes are TRBV5-1 and TRBJ1-2, with a tentative D call TRBD1 (5 bases). CDR1 SGHRS and CDR2 YFSETQ come from the germline V gene. The V and J ends lost 0 bases and 7 bases respectively, with 13 bases between them. This CDR3 has 14 amino acids. CDR3 amino acids: CASSLEQGGGGYTF. In DNA, the CDR3 is TGCGCCAGCAGCTTGGAGCAGGGAGGAGGTGGCTACACCTTC.

The sample holds one count of this clonotype. The V and J genes are TRBV4-2 and TRBJ1-1; TRBD1 agrees at 7 bases. CDR3 length equals 17 residues. V shed 4 bases, J shed 6 bases, and the junction held 17 bases outside the gene matches. Looked up from germline, CDR1 is LGHNA and CDR2 is YNFKEQ. The CDR3 DNA is TGTGCCAGCAGCCCGACAGGGTTGGGCGCTTTTTCGTCTGAAGCTTTCTTT. Translating it yields CASSPTGLGAFSSEAFF.